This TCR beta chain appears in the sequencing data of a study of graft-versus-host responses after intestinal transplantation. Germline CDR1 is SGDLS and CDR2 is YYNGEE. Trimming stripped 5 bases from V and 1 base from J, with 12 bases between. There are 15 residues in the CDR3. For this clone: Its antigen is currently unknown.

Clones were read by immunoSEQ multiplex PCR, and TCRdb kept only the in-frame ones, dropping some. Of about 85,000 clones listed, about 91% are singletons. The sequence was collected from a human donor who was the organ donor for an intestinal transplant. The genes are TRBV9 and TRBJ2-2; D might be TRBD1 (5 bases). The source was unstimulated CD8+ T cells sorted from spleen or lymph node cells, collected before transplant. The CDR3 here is CASSLTEMNTGELFF. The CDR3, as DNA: TGTGCCAGCAGTCTGACAGAGATGAACACCGGGGAGCTGTTTTTT.